This is a list of T cell receptor beta chains from one sample in a study of blood T cell repertoires in COVID-19. The data were produced by immunoSEQ multiplex PCR, yet TCRdb's version contains in-frame clones alone and is incomplete. Of about 470,000 clones in the sample, about 85% were seen once. Sequencing input: PBMCs or T cells enriched from blood (not recorded which). The source of these receptors is a woman between 18 and 30 years old who had recovered from COVID-19. Each CDR3 is given with its conserved first and last residue. A D gene is named only where the DNA matches it firmly. The size of a clone is reported for some rows only, either as once, few or many, or as a class for expanded clones.

J gene | clone size | V gene | D gene | CDR3 DNA | CDR3 protein
TRBJ1-2 | - | TRBV19 | - | TGTGCCAGTAGTATAGGGGGCCCTTACATCGGCTACACCTTC | CASSIGGPYIGYTF
TRBJ1-2 | - | TRBV5-8 | - | TGTGCCAGCAGCTTTGAGGTGCTCTTAGGCTATGGCTACACCTTC | CASSFEVLLGYGYTF
TRBJ1-6 | - | TRBV19 | - | TGTGCCAGTAGCTGGAGTGACGGCTACTCCTATAATTCACCCCTCCACTTT | CASSWSDGYSYNSPLHF
TRBJ2-7 | - | TRBV11-2 | TRBD1 | TGTGCCAGCAGCCCCGGCGGGGACAGGGTGACCTACGAGCAGTACTTC | CASSPGGDRVTYEQYF
TRBJ2-7 | - | TRBV2 | TRBD1 | TGTGCCAGTACGGGACAGCAGCACTACGAGCAGTACTTC | CASTGQQHYEQYF
TRBJ1-1 | - | TRBV2 | TRBD1 | TGTGCCAGCAGGCATCCGGGACAGGGGGCAAGCAATGAAGCTTTCTTT | CASRHPGQGASNEAFF
TRBJ2-3 | - | TRBV4-1 | - | TGCGCCAGCAGCCAAGTCGCCGGGGCCCACGGCGGGATAGGGACAGATACGCAGTATTTT | CASSQVAGAHGGIGTDTQYF
TRBJ1-1 | - | TRBV12-3/TRBV12-4 | - | TGTGCCAGCAGGTCCGGTCAGGGTCGGGAAGCTTTCTTT | CASRSGQGREAFF
TRBJ1-1 | - | TRBV28 | - | TGTGCCAGCAGTTTGGAACAGGGACCGGGCACTGAAGCTTTCTTT | CASSLEQGPGTEAFF
TRBJ2-3 | - | TRBV2 | TRBD2 | TGTGCCAGCAGTGACGGAGCGGGGGGGCCAAGAGATACGCAGTATTTT | CASSDGAGGPRDTQYF
TRBJ1-2 | once | TRBV10-1 | - | TGCGCCAGCAAGGTCAAGGGAGTCTACACCTTC | CASKVKGVYTF
TRBJ2-2 | few | TRBV19 | - | TGTGCCAGTAGTATGAGGCCCGGGGAGCTGTTTTTT | CASSMRPGELFF
TRBJ2-7 | - | TRBV4-2 | - | TGTGCCAGCAGCTCCGACCGGGGCTACGAGCAGTACTTC | CASSSDRGYEQYF
TRBJ1-1 | once | TRBV18 | - | TGTGCCAGCTCACCACAGGGAGGGGAAGACACTGAAGCTTTCTTT | CASSPQGGEDTEAFF
TRBJ2-7 | - | TRBV7-9 | TRBD1 | TGTGCCAGCGGGGGACAGGTATCAAACGAGCAGTACTTC | CASGGQVSNEQYF
TRBJ2-7 | - | TRBV7-8 | TRBD2 | TGTGCCAGCAGCCCAGAGGGAGGGGCCTACGAGCAGTACTTC | CASSPEGGAYEQYF
TRBJ2-3 | - | TRBV7-3 | TRBD1 | TGTGCCAGCAGCTTAACAGGGGGCGCCACAGATACGCAGTATTTT | CASSLTGGATDTQYF
TRBJ2-5 | - | TRBV7-9 | - | TGTGCCAGCAGCTTAACCGGAGGACCTCAAGAGACCCAGTACTTC | CASSLTGGPQETQYF
TRBJ2-1 | - | TRBV10-3 | - | TGTGCCAGCAGGGTAGGGGGGGCCTCCTACAATGAGCAGTTCTTC | CASRVGGASYNEQFF
TRBJ1-2 | - | TRBV27 | TRBD1 | TGTGCCAGCAGTTCACGGGACAGGGGCAATGGCTACACCTTC | CASSSRDRGNGYTF
TRBJ1-5 | - | TRBV18 | TRBD1 | TGTGCCAGCTCACGACAGGGGGGGGAATATCAGCCCCAGCATTTT | CASSRQGGEYQPQHF
TRBJ2-7 | - | TRBV5-1 | - | TGCGCCAGCAGCTCTACCCCCTCCTACGAGCAGTACTTC | CASSSTPSYEQYF
TRBJ2-3 | - | TRBV9 | TRBD2 | TGTGCCAGCAGCGTGGTCGGGGGGGCCACAGATACGCAGTATTTT | CASSVVGGATDTQYF
TRBJ2-7 | - | TRBV28 | - | TGTGCCATCCGAGGGTCTTCCTCATACGAGCAGTACTTC | CAIRGSSSYEQYF
TRBJ1-1 | - | TRBV6-5 | - | TGTGCCAGCTCTGAACATGGGCTGGCGAACACTGAAGCTTTCTTT | CASSEHGLANTEAFF
TRBJ1-1 | - | TRBV7-7 | - | TGTGCCAGCAGCTCGGGGGTCGACACTGAAGCTTTCTTT | CASSSGVDTEAFF
TRBJ2-3 | - | TRBV12-5 | TRBD1 | TGTGCTAGTGGTCCACCCGGGACAGGGTTACCGTATTTT | CASGPPGTGLPYF
TRBJ1-2 | - | TRBV12-3/TRBV12-4 | - | TGTGCCAGCAGCCCTTCGACAGCTTCTGGCTACACCTTC | CASSPSTASGYTF